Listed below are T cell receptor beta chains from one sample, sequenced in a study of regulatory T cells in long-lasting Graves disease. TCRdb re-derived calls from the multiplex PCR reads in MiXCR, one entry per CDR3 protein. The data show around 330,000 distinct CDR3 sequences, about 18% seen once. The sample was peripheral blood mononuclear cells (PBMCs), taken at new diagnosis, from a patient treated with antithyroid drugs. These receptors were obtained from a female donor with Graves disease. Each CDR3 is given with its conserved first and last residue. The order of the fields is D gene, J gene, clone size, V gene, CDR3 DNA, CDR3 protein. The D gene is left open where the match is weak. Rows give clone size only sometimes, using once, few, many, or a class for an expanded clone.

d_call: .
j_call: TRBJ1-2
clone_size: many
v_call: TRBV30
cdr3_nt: TGTGCCTGGATGTCGTTGGGTCGTGGCTACACCTTC
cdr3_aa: CAWMSLGRGYTF

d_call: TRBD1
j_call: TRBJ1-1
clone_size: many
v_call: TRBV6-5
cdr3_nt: TGTGCCAGCAGTACTCGACAGGGGATGAACACTGAAGCTTTCTTT
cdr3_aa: CASSTRQGMNTEAFF

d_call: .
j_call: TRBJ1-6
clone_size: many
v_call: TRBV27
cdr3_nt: TGTGCCAGCAGTCCTACGACAGGCTGGGACGGTTCACCCCTCCACTTT
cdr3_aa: CASSPTTGWDGSPLHF

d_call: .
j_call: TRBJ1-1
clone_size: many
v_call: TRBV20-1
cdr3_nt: TGCAGCCTTCAGGGGATGAACACTGAAGCTTTCTTT
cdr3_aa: CSLQGMNTEAFF

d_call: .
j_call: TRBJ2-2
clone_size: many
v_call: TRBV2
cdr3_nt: TGTGCCAGCCGGAGACAGTCTGCTGGGGAGCTGTTTTTT
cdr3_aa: CASRRQSAGELFF

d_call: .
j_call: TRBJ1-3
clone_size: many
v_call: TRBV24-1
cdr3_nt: TGTGCCACCAGTGACCTAAGTTCAAGACAGGTCTTTTCCTTAACCTCTGGAAACACCATATATTTT
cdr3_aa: CATSDLSSRQVFSLTSGNTIYF

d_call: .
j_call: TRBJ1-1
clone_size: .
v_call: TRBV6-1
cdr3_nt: TGTGCCGCACGTTATAGACAGCTGAACACTGAAGCTTTCTTT
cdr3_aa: CAARYRQLNTEAFF

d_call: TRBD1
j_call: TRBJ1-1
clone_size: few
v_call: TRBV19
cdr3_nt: TGTGCCAGTAGTATAGGTCTTACCGACAGGGGGCCGGTCACTGAAGCTTTCTTT
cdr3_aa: CASSIGLTDRGPVTEAFF

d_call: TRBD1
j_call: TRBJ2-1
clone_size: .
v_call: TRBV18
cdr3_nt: TGTGCCAGCTCCGGGACAGGGGATGAGCAGTTCTTC
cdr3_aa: CASSGTGDEQFF

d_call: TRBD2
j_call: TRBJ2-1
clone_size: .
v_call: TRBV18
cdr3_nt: TGTGCCAGCTCACTACGCGAAGCGGGGGGGGTTGATGAGCAGTTCTTC
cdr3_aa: CASSLREAGGVDEQFF

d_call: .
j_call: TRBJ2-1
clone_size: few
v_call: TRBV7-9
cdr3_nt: TGTGCCAGCAGCCCAATAGCGGAAACCTACAATGAGCAGTTCTTC
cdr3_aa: CASSPIAETYNEQFF

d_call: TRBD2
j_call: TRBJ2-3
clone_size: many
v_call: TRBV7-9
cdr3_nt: TGTGCCAGCAGCCCCCAACTAGCGGGAGCGACAGATACGCAGTATTTT
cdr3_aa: CASSPQLAGATDTQYF

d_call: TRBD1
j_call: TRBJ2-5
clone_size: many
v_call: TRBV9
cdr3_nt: TGTGCCAGCAGCGCCGGGGACAGTCAAGAGACCCAGTACTTC
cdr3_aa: CASSAGDSQETQYF

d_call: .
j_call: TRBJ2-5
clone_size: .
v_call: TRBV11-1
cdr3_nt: TGTGCCAGCACCCGGGGTCAGGGGGAGACCCAGTACTTC
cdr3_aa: CASTRGQGETQYF

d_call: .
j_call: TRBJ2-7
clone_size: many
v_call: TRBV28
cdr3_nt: TGTGCCAGCAGGCTGGTCGTGGGTACCTACGAGCAGTACTTC
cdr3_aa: CASRLVVGTYEQYF

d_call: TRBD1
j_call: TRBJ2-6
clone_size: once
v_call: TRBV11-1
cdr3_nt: TGTGCCAGCAGCTACGACCGGGACAGGACCGCTGGTGGGGCCAACGTCCTGACTTTC
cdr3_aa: CASSYDRDRTAGGANVLTF

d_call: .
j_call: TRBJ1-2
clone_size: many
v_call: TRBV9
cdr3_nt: TGTGCCAGCAGCGTAGCTACGAACGACGGCTACACCTTC
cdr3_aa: CASSVATNDGYTF

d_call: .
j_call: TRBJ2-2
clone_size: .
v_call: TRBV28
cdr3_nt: TGTGCCATCAGGGGGGGCGGTAGAGTCGGGGAGCTGTTTTTT
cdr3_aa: CAIRGGGRVGELFF

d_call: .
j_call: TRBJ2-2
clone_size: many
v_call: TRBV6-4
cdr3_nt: TGTGCCAGCAGTTACCGTATAGATGCCGGGGAGCTGTTTTTT
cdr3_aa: CASSYRIDAGELFF

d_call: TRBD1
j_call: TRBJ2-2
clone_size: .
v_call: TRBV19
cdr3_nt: TGTGCCAGTAGTCTCGGGACAGGGTACACCGGGGAGCTGTTTTTT
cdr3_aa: CASSLGTGYTGELFF

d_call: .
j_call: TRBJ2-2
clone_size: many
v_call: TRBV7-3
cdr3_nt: TGTGCCAGCAGCTTAGTAGGGTCCCGGGAAAGGAACACCGGGGAGCTGTTTTTT
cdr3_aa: CASSLVGSRERNTGELFF

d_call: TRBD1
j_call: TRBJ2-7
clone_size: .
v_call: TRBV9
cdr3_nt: TGTGCCAGCTCACCCCGGGACAGGGGCGAGCAGTACTTC
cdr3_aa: CASSPRDRGEQYF

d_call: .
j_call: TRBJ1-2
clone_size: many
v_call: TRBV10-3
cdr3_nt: TGTGCCATCAGTGAAGACAGATCTTCATATGGCTACACCTTC
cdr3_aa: CAISEDRSSYGYTF

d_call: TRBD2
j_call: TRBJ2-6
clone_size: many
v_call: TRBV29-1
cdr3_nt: TGCAGCGTTGAAGATGGGGGGGGGATCCTGGACTCTGGGGCCAACGTCCTGACTTTC
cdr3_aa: CSVEDGGGILDSGANVLTF

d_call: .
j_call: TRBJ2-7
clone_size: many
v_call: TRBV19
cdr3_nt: TGTGCCAGCTCACCAGCAGGAGGCTCCTACGAGCAGTACTTC
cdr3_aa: CASSPAGGSYEQYF

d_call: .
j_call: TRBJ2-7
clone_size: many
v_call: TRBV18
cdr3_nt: TGTGCCAGCTCACCACCGCGACGTACGTTTGAGCAGTACTTC
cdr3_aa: CASSPPRRTFEQYF

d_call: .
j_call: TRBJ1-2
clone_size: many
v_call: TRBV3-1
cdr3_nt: TGTGCCAGCAGCCACGCTCGCAGGGGACCCAACTATGGCTACACCTTC
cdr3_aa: CASSHARRGPNYGYTF

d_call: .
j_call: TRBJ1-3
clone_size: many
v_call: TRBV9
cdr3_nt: TGTGCCAGCAGCGTAGATGCAGGAGAGCTTGGAAACACCATATATTTT
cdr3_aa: CASSVDAGELGNTIYF

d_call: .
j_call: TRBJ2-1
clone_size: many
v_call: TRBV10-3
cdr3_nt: TGTGCCATCAGTGAGAAGGGGGACTCCTACAATGAGCAGTTCTTC
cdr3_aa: CAISEKGDSYNEQFF

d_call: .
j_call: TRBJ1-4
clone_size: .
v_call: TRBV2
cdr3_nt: TGTGCCAGCAGTGAAGCCGGGGGTCGGGAAAAACTGTTTTTT
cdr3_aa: CASSEAGGREKLFF

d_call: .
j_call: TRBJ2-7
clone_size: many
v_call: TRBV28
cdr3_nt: TGTGCCAGCAGTTCCTATTGGCAGGGCCCCTACGAGCAGTACTTC
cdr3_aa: CASSSYWQGPYEQYF

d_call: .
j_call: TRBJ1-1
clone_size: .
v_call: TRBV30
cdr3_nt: TGTGCCTGGAGGAGGGGACGCACTGAAGCTTTCTTT
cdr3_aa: CAWRRGRTEAFF

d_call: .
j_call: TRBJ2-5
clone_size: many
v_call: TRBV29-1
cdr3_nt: TGCAACCACAGGGTTGGAGAGACCCAGTACTTC
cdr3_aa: CNHRVGETQYF

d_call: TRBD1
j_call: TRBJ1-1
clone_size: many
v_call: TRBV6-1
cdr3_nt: TGTGCCAGCAGTGAGATACAGGGGATAGGCACTGAAGCTTTCTTT
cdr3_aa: CASSEIQGIGTEAFF

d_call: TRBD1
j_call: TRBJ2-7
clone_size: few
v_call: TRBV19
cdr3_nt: TGTGCCAGTAGTCCTGACAGGGTAACCGAGCAGTACTTC
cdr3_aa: CASSPDRVTEQYF

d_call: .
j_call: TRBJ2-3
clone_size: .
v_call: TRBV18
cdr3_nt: TGTGCCAGCTCACCACCAAGCGTCCTAGTAAGGGCATCAAGTGAGTCAGATACGCAGTATTTT
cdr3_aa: CASSPPSVLVRASSESDTQYF

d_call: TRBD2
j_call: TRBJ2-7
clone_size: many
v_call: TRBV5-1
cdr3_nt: TGCGCCAGCAGCTTGGAGGTAGCGGGAGTCTACGAGCAGTACTTC
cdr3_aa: CASSLEVAGVYEQYF

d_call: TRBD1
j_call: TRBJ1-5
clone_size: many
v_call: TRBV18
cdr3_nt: TGTGCCAGCTCGCTAAGGGGGCTTAGTCAGCCCCAGCATTTT
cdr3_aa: CASSLRGLSQPQHF

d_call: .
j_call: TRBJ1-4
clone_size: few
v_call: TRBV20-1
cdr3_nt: TGCAGTGCACAGCTGTGGGGGCCCGGTTCAACTAATGAAAAACTGTTTTTT
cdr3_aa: CSAQLWGPGSTNEKLFF

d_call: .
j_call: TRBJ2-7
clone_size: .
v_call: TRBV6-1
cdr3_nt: TGTGCCAGCAGTCCGGGACCGGGGGCCTACGAGCAGTACTTC
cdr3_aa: CASSPGPGAYEQYF

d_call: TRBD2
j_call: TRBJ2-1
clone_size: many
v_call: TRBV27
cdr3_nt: TGTGCCAGCAGCTTTACTAGCGTGGGCCCCAATGAGCAGTTCTTC
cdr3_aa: CASSFTSVGPNEQFF

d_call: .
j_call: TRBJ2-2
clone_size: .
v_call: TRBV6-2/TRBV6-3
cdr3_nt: TGTGCCAGCAGTTACTCGTATTACGTGACGGAGAACACCGGGGGGCTGTTTTTT
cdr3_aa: CASSYSYYVTENTGGLFF

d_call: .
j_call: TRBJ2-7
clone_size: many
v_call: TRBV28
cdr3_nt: TGTGCCTCTCGGCCCGGCGTTAGGTACGAGCAGTACTTC
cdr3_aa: CASRPGVRYEQYF

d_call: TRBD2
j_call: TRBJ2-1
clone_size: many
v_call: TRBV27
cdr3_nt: TGTGCCAGCACCGTCAGAGCGGGAGGGAGTTACGGTGAGCAGTTCTTC
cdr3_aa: CASTVRAGGSYGEQFF

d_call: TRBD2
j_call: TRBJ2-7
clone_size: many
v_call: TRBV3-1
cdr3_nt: TGTGCCAGCAGCCAAGACCCGGGACTAGAGAACGAGCAGTACTTC
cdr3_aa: CASSQDPGLENEQYF

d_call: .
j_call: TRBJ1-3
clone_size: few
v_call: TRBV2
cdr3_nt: TGTGGCACAGGCGCGGAGCTCTCTGGAAACACCATATATTTT
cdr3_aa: CGTGAELSGNTIYF

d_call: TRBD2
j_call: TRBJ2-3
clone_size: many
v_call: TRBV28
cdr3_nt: TGTGCCAGCAGCCGAGGGACTAGCGGGACGGATACGCAGTATTTT
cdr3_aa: CASSRGTSGTDTQYF